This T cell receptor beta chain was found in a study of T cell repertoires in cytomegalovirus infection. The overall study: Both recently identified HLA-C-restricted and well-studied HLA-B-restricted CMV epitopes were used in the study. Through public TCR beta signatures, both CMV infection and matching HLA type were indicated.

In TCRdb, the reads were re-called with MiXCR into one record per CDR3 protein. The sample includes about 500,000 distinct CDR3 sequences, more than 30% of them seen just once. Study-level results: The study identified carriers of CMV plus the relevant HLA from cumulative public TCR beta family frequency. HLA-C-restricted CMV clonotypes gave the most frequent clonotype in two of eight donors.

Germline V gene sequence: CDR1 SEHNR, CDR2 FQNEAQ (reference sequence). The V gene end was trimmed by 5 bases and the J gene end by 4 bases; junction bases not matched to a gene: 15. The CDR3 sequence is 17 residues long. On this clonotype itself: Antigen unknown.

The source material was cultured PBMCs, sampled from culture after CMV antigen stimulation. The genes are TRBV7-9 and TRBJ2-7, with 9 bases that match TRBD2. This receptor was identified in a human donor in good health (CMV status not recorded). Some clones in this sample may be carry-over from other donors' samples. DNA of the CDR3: TGTGCCAGCAGCCCCCAAGTTAAGACTAGCGGTTATTACGAGCAGTACTTC. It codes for CASSPQVKTSGYYEQYF.